This section outlines one T cell receptor (beta chain) sequence together with its context. Its target is unknown. The repertoire was sequenced with immunoSEQ multiplex PCR; TCRdb's copy has only in-frame clones and lacks some. The table lists tens of thousands of clones, roughly nine tenths of them singletons. The data stem from a study of cytotoxic CD8 clonotypes in ibrutinib-treated CLL. The wider study: Within the patient group, under 12 were relapsed/refractory and roughly 16 treatment-naive, and 17 were IGHV unmutated. Overall, some 25 responses were partial and 2 complete; following median roughly 70 months, roughly 15 patients stayed remitted and some 12 progressed. After treatment lasting a median approximately eleven months, range 6 to 36, response samples were collected. Whole-study results and caveats: Contraction or stability on treatment was seen for public clonotypes, which were uncommon.

Trimming at V came to 3 bases and at J to 2 bases, leaving 6 bases not matched to a gene. This CDR3 has 15 residues. Germline assignment: CDR1 MGHRA and CDR2 YSYEKL. The J gene is TRBJ2-7, the V gene TRBV4-1, with 8 bases fitting TRBD1. Sequencing was performed on PBMCs, taken after 12 months of ibrutinib treatment. The clonotype comes from a human donor with chronic lymphocytic leukemia. The CDR3 bases are TGCGCCAGCAGCCACGGGACAGGTTACCCCTACGAGCAGTACTTC. It encodes CASSHGTGYPYEQYF.